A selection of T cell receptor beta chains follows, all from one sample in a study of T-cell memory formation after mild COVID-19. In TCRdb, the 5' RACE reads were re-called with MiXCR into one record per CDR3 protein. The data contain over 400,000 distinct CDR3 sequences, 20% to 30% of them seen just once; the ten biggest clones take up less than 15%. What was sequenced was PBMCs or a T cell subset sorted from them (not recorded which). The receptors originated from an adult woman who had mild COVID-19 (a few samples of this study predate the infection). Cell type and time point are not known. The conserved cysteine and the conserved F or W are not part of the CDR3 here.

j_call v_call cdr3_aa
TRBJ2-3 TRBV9 ASSVDTRSQY
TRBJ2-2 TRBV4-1 ASSQSPSGQYTGELF
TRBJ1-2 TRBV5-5 ASSYMGDRGPGYT
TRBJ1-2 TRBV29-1 SIRTGAAYYGYT
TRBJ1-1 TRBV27 ASTSLVNTEAF
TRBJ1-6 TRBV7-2 ASSLAESSYNSPLH
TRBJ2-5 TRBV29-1 SVEEPPGGGQETQY
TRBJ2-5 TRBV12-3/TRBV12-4 ASSLGQALLQETQY
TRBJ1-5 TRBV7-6 ASSLDRWEPQH
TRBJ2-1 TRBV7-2 ASSLKSGGSQEQF
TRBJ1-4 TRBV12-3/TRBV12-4 ASSLGGEEGYRKLF
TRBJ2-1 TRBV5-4 ASSLTILAGNEGEQF
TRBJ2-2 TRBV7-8 ASSRLAGGYTGELF
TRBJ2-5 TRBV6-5 ASSYSGVLSGETQY
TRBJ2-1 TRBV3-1 ASSQVVQNEQF
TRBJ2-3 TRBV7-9 ASSLDASTDTQY
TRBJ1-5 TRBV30 AWSVGNQPQH
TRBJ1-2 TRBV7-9 ASSLSAPGTAYGYT
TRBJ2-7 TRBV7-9 ASSPLSYPLRGDRGRAEQY
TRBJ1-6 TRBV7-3 ASSLTGTGGSPLH
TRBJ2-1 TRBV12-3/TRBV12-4 ASSLAGRGQF
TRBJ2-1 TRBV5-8 ASSPARLADHNEQF
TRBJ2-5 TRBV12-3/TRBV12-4 ASRGLAGAQETQY
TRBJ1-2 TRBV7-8 ASSLGLRGVDGYT
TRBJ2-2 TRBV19 ASTPSAGELF
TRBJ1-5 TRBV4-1 ASSTWDRVGQPQH
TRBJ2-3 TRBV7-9 ASSPHRAGAVTDTQY
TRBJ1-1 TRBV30 AWTSGAGRKRAEAF
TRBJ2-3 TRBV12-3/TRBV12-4 ASRQEEVGTASTDTQY
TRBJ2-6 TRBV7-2 ASSLVSGANVLT
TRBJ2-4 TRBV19 ASSPYPGTGLHIQY
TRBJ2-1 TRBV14 ASRESGRNALSSYNEQF
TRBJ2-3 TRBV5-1 ASSWDREGLFTDTQY
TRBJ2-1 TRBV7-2 ASKEVSGSLYNEQF